This entry features one T cell receptor (beta chain) sequence. The clone's antigen remains unknown. Per-nucleotide qualities are absent, and no much larger clonotype sits a single base away. Here V drops 1 base and J drops 2 bases, and the junction holds 5 bases not matched to any gene. The germline V gene encodes CDR1 SQVTM and CDR2 ANQGSEA. The CDR3 has 16 amino acids, counting the end cysteine and phenylalanine. The CDR3 DNA has 48 bases and is translated from base 1. This sample is drawn from a study of spatial heterogeneity in lung cancer (dated by TCRdb to the late 2010s). The study in broad terms: Beta-chain transcripts were consistently detected in greater numbers than alpha-chain transcripts, which likely reflected higher beta-chain transcript abundance. In the raw uncorrected reads, each unique combination of TCR and UMI appeared on average more than ten times. TCR alpha and beta repertoires were quantitatively compared across multiple tumor regions, matched nontumor lung and blood in non-small cell lung cancer. Nonsynonymous mutation counts, determined by whole-exome sequencing of tumor tissue, were related to features of the TCR repertoire. At surgery, both alpha and beta chains were TCR-sequenced in some 220 tumor regions, about 64 matched nontumor lung samples and 56 PBMC samples.

Broader findings and caveats from the paper: Ubiquitous expanded tumor TCRs were found in blood more often at tumor resection than at routine follow-up. Additional single-cell paired TCR alpha and beta sequencing was considered necessary to confirm, at a functional level, the hypothesis that regional TCRs recognize regional mutations.

Library preparation used 5' RACE. The listed sequencing device is NextSeq 500. The TCR library protocol attached a unique molecular identifier to each TCR cDNA molecule to allow correction of PCR and sequencing errors. In the paper's pipeline: Decombinator tools were used for TCR identification, UMI-based error correction and CDR3 extraction. Expanded TCRs were defined as those above a frequency of 2 per 1,000, corresponding to the top 1% of the tumor frequency distribution. Renyi diversity was calculated using the R vegan package after each repertoire was subsampled 100 times to 5,000 TCRs. To build CDR3 similarity networks, amino acid triplet string-kernel similarity was used, and CDR3s were connected when their pairwise similarity was above 0.82. TCRdb redid the processing of the public reads, applying fastp at Q25 and MiXCR, and retained in-frame beta chains. A single entry per CDR3 protein holds the most common genes and DNA from its merged rows. V and J calls and clone size were set by TCRdb, not the authors. For this sample the table gives 90,000 to 95,000 distinct CDR3 sequences, of which approximately 12% were detected only once. The top ten clones comprise under 50% of the sample.

Taken with the paper, the label for time point translates to: sample taken at primary tumor resection. Donors were 72 patients with early-stage, untreated non-small cell lung cancer from the lung TRACERx cohort. Without any cell sorting, TCR sequencing was performed on whole RNA extracted either from tumor and nontumor lung tissue or from cryopreserved PBMC samples. Only patients for whom sufficient RNA was available from at least two tumor regions were selected for TCR sequencing. Recombination connected TRBV29-1 to TRBJ2-1, and TRBD2 matches 10 of the central bases. Here the sequenced sample was PBMCs, taken at surgery. The receptor's source is a male donor with early-stage non-small cell lung cancer. The DNA sequence reads TGCAGCGTTGAAGGGAGTAGCGGGGGGCCCTACAATGAGCAGTTCTTC. Translated, it reads CSVEGSSGGPYNEQFF.